A single TCR beta chain is shown here with its context. Its antigen is undetermined. The entry originates in a study of multiple sclerosis patients with progressive multifocal leukoencephalopathy. Broader study findings: Most PML patients had lower entropy, suggesting less diverse TRB repertoires.

Only in-frame clones appear in the TCRdb table, and some are missing; sequencing was by immunoSEQ multiplex PCR. This sample has 25,000 to 35,000 clones, with over 75% found just once. The time point is: before natalizumab initiation. What was sequenced was PBMCs. The receptor was isolated from a human donor with multiple sclerosis.

CDR3 sequence reads: CASSPYYEQYF. Here the CDR3 DNA reads TGTGCCAGCAGCCCTTACTACGAGCAGTACTTC. The chain links TRBV7-9 to TRBJ2-7; D is unresolved. The CDR3 is 11 amino acids. The germline V and J ends were trimmed by 5 bases and 3 bases, with 5 bases remaining between them. The V gene's germline CDR1 is SEHNR and CDR2 FQNEAQ (reference sequence).